A single sample is the source of the 5 T cell receptor beta chains below, sequenced in a study of tumor-infiltrating lymphocytes in oesophageal squamous cell carcinoma. TCRdb analysed the PCR reads with MiXCR anew, one entry per CDR3 protein. This sample has approximately 18,000 distinct CDR3 sequences, with approximately 46% found just once. The sequencing sample was made of esophageal tumor tissue. Receptor source: a male donor with esophageal squamous cell carcinoma.

The sample holds one count of this clonotype. The junction does not match germline at one end; this may be a read error. This sequence joins TRBV7-3 and TRBJ2-3; D is undetermined. The CDR3 spans 12 residues. Germline lookup yields CDR1 SGHTA and CDR2 FQGTGA. The DNA for the CDR3 is TGTGCCAGCAGCTCGAACACAGATGCGCAGTATTTT. Its translation: CASSSNTDAQYF.

This clonotype was seen just once. The V call is TRBV7-2, the J call TRBJ2-7; D is possibly TRBD2 (6 bases). The CDR3 runs 14 residues. CDR1 SGHTA and CDR2 FQGNSA come from the germline V gene. V dropped 1 base and J dropped 5 bases, with 12 bases sitting between them. The CDR3 nucleotides read TGTGCCAGCAGCTTAGACGGGACTCTCGACGAGCAGTACTTC. Residues: CASSLDGTLDEQYF.

This chain joins TRBV19 and TRBJ1-2; D might be TRBD1 (5 bases). Per the germline V gene, CDR1 is LNHDA and CDR2 is SQIVND (reference sequence). The CDR3 has 17 residues. V was clipped by 3 bases and J by 6 bases, with 23 bases between them. CDR3 protein: CASSMGRQTGLGDGYTF. The CDR3 nucleotides read TGTGCCAGTAGTATGGGGCGCCAAACAGGCTTGGGGGATGGCTACACCTTC.

This clonotype was observed many times. The chain couples TRBV5-1 to TRBJ1-1; maybe TRBD1 (6 bases). The CDR3 length is 16 residues. V was shortened by 2 bases and J by 5 bases, with 19 bases between the two germline ends. Germline CDR1 SGHRS, CDR2 YFSETQ. The CDR3 region is CASSLTYTGSKTEAFF. The CDR3, as DNA: TGCGCCAGCAGCTTAACCTATACAGGGAGTAAGACTGAAGCTTTCTTT. Full variable domain (missing parts from reference TRBV5-1 and TRBJ1-1): KAGVTQTPRYLIKTRGQQVTLSCSPISGHRSVSWYQQTPGQGLQFLFEYFSETQRNKGNFPGRFSGRQFSNSRSEMNVSTLELGDSALYLCASSLTYTGSKTEAFFGQGTRLTVV.

The chain has TRBV12-3 or TRBV12-4 and TRBJ2-3, with TRBD2 identical over 14 bases. This CDR3 comprises 18 residues. Trimming cost V 9 bases and J 0 bases; bases outside gene matches: 11. The CDR3 spells CASMGLAGVGTSTDTQYF. CDR3 DNA sequence: TGTGCCAGTATGGGACTAGCGGGAGTGGGTACTAGCACAGATACGCAGTATTTT.